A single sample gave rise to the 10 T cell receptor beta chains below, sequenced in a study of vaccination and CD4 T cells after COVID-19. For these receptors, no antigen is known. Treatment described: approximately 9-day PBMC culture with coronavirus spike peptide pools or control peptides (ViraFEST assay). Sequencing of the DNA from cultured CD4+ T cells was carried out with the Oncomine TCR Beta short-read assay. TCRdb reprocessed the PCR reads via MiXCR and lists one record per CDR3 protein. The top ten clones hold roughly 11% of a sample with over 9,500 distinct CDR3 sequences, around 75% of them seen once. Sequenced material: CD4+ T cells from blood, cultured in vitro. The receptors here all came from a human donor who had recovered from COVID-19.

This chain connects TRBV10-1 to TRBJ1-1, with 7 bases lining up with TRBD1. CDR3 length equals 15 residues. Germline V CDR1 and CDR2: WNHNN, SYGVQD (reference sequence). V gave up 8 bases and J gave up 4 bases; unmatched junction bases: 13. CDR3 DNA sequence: TGCGCCAGCGCCAGGGGGGGGGCCTCAACCACTGAAGCTTTCTTT. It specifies CASARGGASTTEAFF.

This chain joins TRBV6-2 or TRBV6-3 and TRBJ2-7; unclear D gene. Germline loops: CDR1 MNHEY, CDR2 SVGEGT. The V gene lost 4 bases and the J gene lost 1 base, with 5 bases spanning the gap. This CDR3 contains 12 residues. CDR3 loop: CASSFRSYEQYF. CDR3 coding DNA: TGTGCCAGCAGTTTCCGATCCTACGAGCAGTACTTC.

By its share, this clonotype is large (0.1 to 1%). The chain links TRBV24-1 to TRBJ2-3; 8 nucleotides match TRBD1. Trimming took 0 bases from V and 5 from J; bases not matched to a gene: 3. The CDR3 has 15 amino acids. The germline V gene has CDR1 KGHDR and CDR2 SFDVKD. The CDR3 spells CATSDLRTGGDTQYF. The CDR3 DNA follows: TGTGCCACCAGTGATTTGAGAACAGGGGGAGATACGCAGTATTTT.

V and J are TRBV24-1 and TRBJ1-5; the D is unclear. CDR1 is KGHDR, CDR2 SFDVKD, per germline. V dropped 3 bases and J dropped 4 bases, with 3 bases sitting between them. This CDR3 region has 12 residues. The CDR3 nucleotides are TGTGCCACCAGTGATCCAAATCAGCCCCAGCATTTT. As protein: CATSDPNQPQHF.

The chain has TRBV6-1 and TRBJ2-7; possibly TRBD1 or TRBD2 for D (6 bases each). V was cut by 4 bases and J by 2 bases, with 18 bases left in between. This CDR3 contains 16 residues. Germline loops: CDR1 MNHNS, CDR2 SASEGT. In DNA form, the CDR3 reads TGTGCCAGCAGTGCTGGGGGGCTAGCGCGCGCCTACGAGCAGTACTTC. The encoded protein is CASSAGGLARAYEQYF.

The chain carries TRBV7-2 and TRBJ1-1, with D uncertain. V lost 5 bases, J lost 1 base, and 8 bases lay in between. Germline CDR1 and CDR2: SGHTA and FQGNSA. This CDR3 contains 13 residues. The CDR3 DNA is TGTGCCAGCAGCCGGGAACAGAACACTGAAGCTTTCTTT. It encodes CASSREQNTEAFF. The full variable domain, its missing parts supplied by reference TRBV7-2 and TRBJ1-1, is GAGVSQSPSNKVTEKGKDVELRCDPISGHTALYWYRQSLGQGLEFLIYFQGNSAPDKSGLPSDRFSAERTGGSVSTLTIQRTQQEDSAVYLCASSREQNTEAFFGQGTRLTVV.

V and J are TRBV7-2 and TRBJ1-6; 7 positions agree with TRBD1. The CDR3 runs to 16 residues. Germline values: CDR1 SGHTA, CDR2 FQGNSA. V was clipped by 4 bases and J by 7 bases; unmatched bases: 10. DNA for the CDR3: TGTGCCAGCAGCTCCCTAATACAGGGGCGGAATTCACCCCTCCACTTT. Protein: CASSSLIQGRNSPLHF.

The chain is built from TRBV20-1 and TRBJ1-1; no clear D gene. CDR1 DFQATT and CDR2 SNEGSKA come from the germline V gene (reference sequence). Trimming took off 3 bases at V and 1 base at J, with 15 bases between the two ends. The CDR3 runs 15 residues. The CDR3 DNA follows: TGCAGTGCTAGCCCCCCAGAGGGCGGGAACACTGAAGCTTTCTTT. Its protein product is CSASPPEGGNTEAFF.

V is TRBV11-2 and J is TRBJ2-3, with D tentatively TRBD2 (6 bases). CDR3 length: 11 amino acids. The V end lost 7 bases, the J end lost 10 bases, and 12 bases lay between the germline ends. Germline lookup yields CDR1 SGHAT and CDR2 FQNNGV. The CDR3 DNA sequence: TGTGCCAGCACCACGACTAGAGCGCAGTATTTT. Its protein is CASTTTRAQYF.

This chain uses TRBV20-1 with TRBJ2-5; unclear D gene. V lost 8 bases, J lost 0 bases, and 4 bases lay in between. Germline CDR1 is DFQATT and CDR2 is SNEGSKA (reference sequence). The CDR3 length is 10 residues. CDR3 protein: CSRYQETQYF. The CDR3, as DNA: TGCAGTAGGTACCAAGAGACCCAGTACTTC.